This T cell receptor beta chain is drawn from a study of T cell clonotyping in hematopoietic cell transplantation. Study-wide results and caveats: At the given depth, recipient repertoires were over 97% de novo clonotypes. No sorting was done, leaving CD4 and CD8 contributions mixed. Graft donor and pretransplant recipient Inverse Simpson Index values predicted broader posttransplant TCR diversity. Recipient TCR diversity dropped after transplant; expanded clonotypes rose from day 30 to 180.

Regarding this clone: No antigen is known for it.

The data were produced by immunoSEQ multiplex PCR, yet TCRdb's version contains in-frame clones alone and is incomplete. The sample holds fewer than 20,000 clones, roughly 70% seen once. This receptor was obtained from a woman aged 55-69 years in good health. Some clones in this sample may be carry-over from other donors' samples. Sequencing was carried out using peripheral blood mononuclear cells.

The chain's CDR3 is CASSLGGSGETQYF. CDR3 sequence (DNA): TGTGCCAGCAGCTTGGGAGGTTCGGGAGAGACCCAGTACTTC. The chain couples TRBV7-2 to TRBJ2-5, with D possibly being TRBD2 (6 bases). The V gene's germline CDR1 is SGHTA and CDR2 FQGNSA. The CDR3 has 14 amino acids. V was clipped by 3 bases and J by 4 bases, with 12 bases between them.